These T cell receptor beta chains were read from a single sample in a study of OX40 agonist ivuxolimab in advanced cancers. Here immunoSEQ multiplex PCR was the method, and the copy in TCRdb shows in-frame clones only, minus some. Found here are some 96,000 clones, 85% to 95% of them singletons; the top ten hold approximately 0.58%. The sequencing here drew on CD4+ or CD8+ T cells sorted from blood, taken in a trial of the OX40 agonist ivuxolimab. Source of these receptors: an adult with an advanced solid tumor such as melanoma, head and neck, liver or kidney cancer. Each CDR3 is given with its conserved first and last residue. The order of the fields is D gene, CDR3 length, clone size, V gene, J gene, CDR3 protein, CDR3 DNA. D genes are given only for firm matches. Clone size, where shown, is once, few, many, or a class for clones that have expanded.

D gene: NA; CDR3 length: 17; clone size: NA; V gene: TRBV28; J gene: TRBJ1-5; CDR3 protein: CASSLWGTGRSNQPQHF; CDR3 DNA: TGTGCCAGCAGTTTATGGGGAACTGGACGGAGCAATCAGCCCCAGCATTTT
D gene: NA; CDR3 length: 15; clone size: NA; V gene: TRBV18; J gene: TRBJ2-3; CDR3 protein: CASSPWESSTDTQYF; CDR3 DNA: TGTGCCAGCTCACCGTGGGAAAGTAGCACAGATACGCAGTATTTT
D gene: TRBD1; CDR3 length: 14; clone size: NA; V gene: TRBV7-2; J gene: TRBJ1-1; CDR3 protein: CASSLTGGVTEAFF; CDR3 DNA: TGTGCCAGCAGCTTAACAGGGGGGGTCACTGAAGCTTTCTTT
D gene: NA; CDR3 length: 12; clone size: once; V gene: TRBV7-2; J gene: TRBJ2-5; CDR3 protein: CASSLAPETQYF; CDR3 DNA: TGTGCCAGCAGCTTAGCCCCAGAGACCCAGTACTTC
D gene: TRBD2; CDR3 length: 14; clone size: NA; V gene: TRBV5-4; J gene: TRBJ2-5; CDR3 protein: CASSPGLAGAAQYF; CDR3 DNA: TGTGCCAGCAGCCCCGGACTAGCGGGAGCGGCCCAGTACTTC
D gene: TRBD2; CDR3 length: 17; clone size: NA; V gene: TRBV11-3; J gene: TRBJ2-7; CDR3 protein: CASSPRRVAGGDYEQYF; CDR3 DNA: TGTGCCAGCAGCCCGCGCCGGGTGGCGGGGGGGGACTACGAGCAGTACTTC
D gene: NA; CDR3 length: 13; clone size: NA; V gene: TRBV6-5; J gene: TRBJ2-3; CDR3 protein: CASQLRVGDTQYF; CDR3 DNA: TGTGCCAGCCAGCTCCGGGTAGGAGATACGCAGTATTTT
D gene: NA; CDR3 length: 11; clone size: NA; V gene: TRBV20-1; J gene: TRBJ1-1; CDR3 protein: CSARDQLAGFF; CDR3 DNA: TGCAGTGCTAGAGATCAGTTGGCCGGCTTCTTT
D gene: NA; CDR3 length: 14; clone size: NA; V gene: TRBV7-6; J gene: TRBJ1-1; CDR3 protein: CASSYQEGRTEAFF; CDR3 DNA: TGTGCCAGCAGCTACCAGGAGGGCAGGACTGAAGCTTTCTTT
D gene: TRBD1; CDR3 length: 14; clone size: NA; V gene: TRBV4-3; J gene: TRBJ2-3; CDR3 protein: CASSQVGQPDTQYF; CDR3 DNA: TGCGCCAGCAGCCAAGTGGGACAGCCAGATACGCAGTATTTT
D gene: NA; CDR3 length: 16; clone size: NA; V gene: TRBV21-1; J gene: TRBJ2-5; CDR3 protein: CASATRTSGVQETQYF; CDR3 DNA: TGTGCCAGCGCGACAAGGACTAGCGGAGTCCAAGAGACCCAGTACTTC
D gene: NA; CDR3 length: 12; clone size: NA; V gene: TRBV25-1; J gene: TRBJ1-2; CDR3 protein: CASEGRGYGYTF; CDR3 DNA: TGTGCCAGCGAGGGACGGGGTTATGGCTACACCTTC
D gene: TRBD2; CDR3 length: 14; clone size: NA; V gene: TRBV27; J gene: TRBJ2-1; CDR3 protein: CASSLAGVYNEQFF; CDR3 DNA: TGTGCCAGCAGTTTAGCGGGAGTTTACAATGAGCAGTTCTTC